The clone carrying this TCR beta chain was counted many times. Antigen specificity is unknown. It was with unique molecular identifiers that the TCRbeta library was prepared. Each CDR3 protein gets one entry after TCRdb re-called the PCR reads with MiXCR. The repertoire holds roughly 120,000 distinct CDR3 sequences, with about 23% as singletons. Per germline, CDR1 SEHNR and CDR2 FQNEAQ (reference sequence). The CDR3 spans 15 residues. V was shortened by 3 bases and J by 2 bases, with 13 bases between the two germline ends. These data come from a study of T-cell reconstitution after alpha-beta-depleted transplantation in children. Findings and caveats of the study: T-cell numbers and diversity one year post-transplant derived largely from freshly generated T cells.

Sample: PBMCs, mostly from graft donor cells, taken 180 days after TCRalphabeta/CD19-depleted stem cell transplant. The V gene is TRBV7-9, the J gene TRBJ1-2, with D possibly matching TRBD1 (6 bases). The clonotype originates from a male patient between 2 and 9 years old who had a stem cell transplant for chronic granulomatous disease, so the T cells may come from the graft donor. The CDR3 sequence is CASSFLTGANYGYTF. The CDR3 nucleotides read TGTGCCAGCAGCTTCTTGACAGGAGCAAACTATGGCTACACCTTC.